The clone carrying this TCR beta chain was seen a handful of times. The source of the blood RNA was unsorted whole blood, and germline DNA was extracted as well. The V gene's germline CDR1 is MDHEN and CDR2 SYDVKM. The ends were cut back, 6 bases at V and 4 bases at J, with 18 bases in the middle. There are 16 residues in the CDR3. The data derive from a study of tumor-infiltrating lymphocytes in primary liver carcinoma. Production of TCR beta cDNA used around 500 ng total RNA together with a constant-region primer. Generation of the TCR beta libraries relied on three nested multiplex PCR rounds using slightly modified ARM-PCR. Rounds one and two of PCR, each of 10 cycles, were primed with TRBV1-TRBV30 forward primers and a C-beta reverse primer. One entry per CDR3 protein, called by TCRdb with MiXCR from the multiplex PCR reads. The profile shows 250,000 to 400,000 distinct CDR3 sequences, roughly two thirds of them singletons.

The rearrangement uses TRBV28 and TRBJ2-2; tentative D call: TRBD1 (6 bases). Sequenced sample: peripheral blood. The TCR was taken from a man aged 35 to 55 with primary liver carcinoma and hepatitis B virus infection. The DNA for the CDR3 is TGTGCCAGCAGCGGACAGCCCCCCGGACCCACCGGGGAGCTGTTTTTT. This encodes CASSGQPPGPTGELFF.